This TCR beta chain was sequenced during a study of OX40 agonist ivuxolimab in advanced cancers. Study-wide background: Ivuxolimab is a fully human IgG2 antibody that activates OX40 (CD134). Points from the study as a whole: Clonal expansion from baseline to week 6 occurred in both CD4+ and CD8+ T cells.

The V end was cut by 4 bases, the J end by 1 base, with 10 bases between. The V gene's germline CDR1 is SGHDN and CDR2 FVKESK. The CDR3 extends over 14 amino acids. This clone was detected once. Its antigen remains unidentified. TCRdb's copy holds only in-frame clones and misses some; the assay was immunoSEQ multiplex PCR. The profile shows about 69,000 clones, 87% of them singletons. The source material was CD4+ or CD8+ T cells sorted from blood, sampled in a trial of the OX40 agonist ivuxolimab. The V gene is TRBV14, the J gene TRBJ2-5; possibly TRBD2 for D (6 bases). The receptor was derived from an adult with an advanced solid tumor such as melanoma, head and neck, liver or kidney cancer. CDR3 region: CASSPVGGQETQYF. The CDR3 DNA sequence: TGTGCCAGCAGCCCAGTGGGGGGCCAAGAGACCCAGTACTTC.